This is a list of T cell receptor beta chains from one sample in a study of T-cell reconstitution after alpha-beta-depleted transplantation in children. TCRdb independently ran MiXCR on the PCR reads; one entry per CDR3 protein. The sample shows 250,000 to 300,000 distinct CDR3 sequences, 10% of them seen only once. Sequencing was performed on PBMCs, taken before TCRalphabeta/CD19-depleted stem cell transplant. These TCRs come from a boy less than two years old with acute myeloid leukemia, due to receive a stem cell transplant. Each CDR3 is given with its conserved first and last residue.

V	J	CDR3
TRBV5-1	TRBJ2-5	CASSLVRQGAPGTQYF
TRBV20-1	TRBJ2-7	CSVPPTEGHEQYF
TRBV10-3	TRBJ2-1	CAISGGQASSYNEQFF
TRBV9	TRBJ2-1	CASSLPGTGVNEQFF
TRBV11-2	TRBJ2-5	CASSPTRTPQETQYF
TRBV9	TRBJ1-5	CASSAEGDQPQHF
TRBV7-8	TRBJ2-6	CASSLAGISTLSGANVLTF
TRBV28	TRBJ2-7	CASTGLAGEQYF
TRBV6-5	TRBJ2-7	CASSYHEAGAPYEQYF
TRBV7-9	TRBJ2-1	CASKPGTSGRPPYNEQFF
TRBV7-2	TRBJ2-1	CASSWGSGDSYNEQFF
TRBV19	TRBJ2-7	CASSIRTGEVEQYF
TRBV7-2	TRBJ2-7	CASSFKGDGSYEQYF
TRBV6-5	TRBJ2-2	CASSYSGRDGNTGELFF
TRBV29-1	TRBJ1-2	CSVDPTGNDGYTF
TRBV29-1	TRBJ2-5	CSVELYQETQYF